This TCR beta chain derives from a study of post-analysis software for immune sequencing data. Turning to the study itself: There were relapsing-remitting, secondary progressive and progressive-relapsing multiple sclerosis among the disease courses included. Study results and limitations: Compared with controls, patients had more of about five TRBV segments, including TRBV5-6, TRBV5-1 and TRBV20-1. Diversity measured as normalized Chao1 was significantly lower in multiple sclerosis patients than in controls.

This clonotype was counted only a few times. What it binds is not known. Germline CDR1 reads ENHRY; CDR2 reads SYGVKD. The CDR3 sequence is 16 residues long. V lost 0 bases and J lost 5; bases outside the gene matches: 9. Unique molecular identifiers were built into the TCR beta cDNA libraries. TCRdb re-analysed the PCR reads in MiXCR, keeping a single row per CDR3 protein. The sample records 650,000 to 850,000 distinct CDR3 sequences, roughly 58% being singletons. The sample was blood. The genes are TRBV10-3 and TRBJ2-7; 8 bases agree with TRBD1. The receptor comes from a girl between 10 and 17 years old with multiple sclerosis. CDR3 sequence: CAISESQRTGNHEQYF. Here the CDR3 DNA reads TGTGCCATCAGTGAGTCTCAAAGGACAGGGAACCACGAGCAGTACTTC.